This passage covers 2 T cell receptor beta chains from one sample sequenced in a study of shared clonotypes between healthy human individuals. Only in-frame clones appear in the TCRdb table, and some are missing; sequencing was by immunoSEQ multiplex PCR. The table records 2 million to 2.5 million clones, about nine tenths of them present only once. The sequencing sample was made of naive CD4+ T cells from PBMCs. Sample subset: CD45RA+ positively selected. These receptors came from a young man in good health. Some clones in this sample may be carry-over from other donors' samples.

J is TRBJ1-2 and V is TRBV28, with D hard to call. Germline V gene sequence: CDR1 MDHEN, CDR2 SYDVKM. The CDR3 runs to 13 residues. V shed 10 bases and J shed 8 bases, with 20 bases lying between them. CDR3 region: CATLRRSNRGYTF. CDR3 coding DNA: TGTGCCACCTTACGACGGAGCAATAGGGGCTACACCTTC.

The rearrangement joins TRBV12-5 to TRBJ2-5; D is undetermined. Germline V gene lookup returns CDR1 LGHNT and CDR2 FRNRAP. The CDR3 contains 13 residues. The V gene lost 6 bases and the J gene lost 2 bases, with 10 bases spanning the gap. In DNA, the CDR3 is TGTGCTAGTGGGATGGACGGTCAAGAGACCCAGTACTTC. Translated: CASGMDGQETQYF.